These 31 T cell receptor beta chains were sequenced from one sample in a study of T cells in Graves' hyperthyroidism and ophthalmopathy. Amplification of TCR beta CDR3 regions was performed using RNA transcripts as template. In the first-round RT-PCR of the TCR CDR3, the HTBI primer set was used. One entry per CDR3 protein, called by TCRdb with MiXCR from the multiplex PCR reads. The repertoire includes more than 500,000 distinct CDR3 sequences, roughly 16% of them detected once, and 3.8% sits in the top ten. The source material was blood. The receptor set was obtained from a woman in her twenties or thirties with Graves' hyperthyroidism.

This chain uses TRBV29-1 with TRBJ2-5; the match to TRBD2 covers 11 bases. Germline V gene data show CDR1 as SQVTM and CDR2 as ANQGSEA. The V segment lost 4 bases and the J segment 5 bases; nucleotides outside the gene matches: 12. The CDR3 contains 16 residues. This CDR3 is CSVGELAGGPGETQYF. CDR3 nucleotides: TGCAGCGTTGGGGAATTAGCGGGAGGGCCCGGGGAGACCCAGTACTTC.

Only a few counts were recorded for this clonotype. This chain connects TRBV19 to TRBJ2-1; a possible D gene is TRBD2 (5 bases). Per germline, CDR1 LNHDA and CDR2 SQIVND (reference sequence). The CDR3 contains 13 residues. Trimming removed 3 bases from V and 6 bases from J, with 9 bases in between. In DNA form, the CDR3 reads TGTGCCAGTAGTATGGTGGGAGTCAATGAGCAGTTCTTC. Its translation is CASSMVGVNEQFF.

This sequence joins TRBV9 and TRBJ2-2, with D possibly being TRBD1 (5 bases). The ends were cut back, 3 bases at V and 4 bases at J, with 13 bases in the middle. The CDR3 runs to 15 residues. Germline CDR1 and CDR2: SGDLS and YYNGEE. The DNA of the CDR3 is TGTGCCAGCAGCGCCCGAACAGGCTTCACCGGGGAGCTGTTTTTT. Residues: CASSARTGFTGELFF.

This clonotype occurred many times. The CDR3 coding sequence is TGCAGTGCTACGGGACTAGCGGGATCAATCACAGATACGCAGTATTTT. It yields the protein CSATGLAGSITDTQYF. This rearrangement joins TRBV20-1 to TRBJ2-3; 13 nucleotides agree with TRBD2. The junction had 6 bases not matched to a gene; V was cut back by 4 bases and J by 2 bases. This CDR3 region has 16 residues. Per germline, CDR1 DFQATT and CDR2 SNEGSKA (reference sequence).

The V call is TRBV7-9, the J call TRBJ1-1, with 7 nucleotides matching TRBD1. Germline CDR1 reads SEHNR; CDR2 reads FQNEAQ (reference sequence). After removal of 5 bases from V and 3 bases from J, the junction contained 6 bases not matched to a gene. This CDR3 comprises 14 residues. This CDR3 reads CASSPHRGHTEAFF. For the CDR3, the DNA is TGTGCCAGCAGCCCCCACAGGGGACACACTGAAGCTTTCTTT.

This clonotype was counted ten times or more. The CDR3 nucleotides are TGTGCCAGCAGCTTAGATCTCGGGGGGATCGGCAATGAGCAGTTCTTC. Translated, it gives CASSLDLGGIGNEQFF. The J gene is TRBJ2-1, the V gene TRBV11-3; TRBD2 aligns across 7 bases. Germline CDR1 is SGHNT and CDR2 is YENEEA. J was trimmed by 6 bases and V by 0 bases; bases with no gene match: 8. This CDR3 region has 16 residues.

This clonotype was seen only a few times. The J gene is TRBJ1-1, the V gene TRBV5-1; 7 nucleotides agree with TRBD1. Germline CDR1 SGHRS, CDR2 YFSETQ. The CDR3 length is 15 residues. The junction had 14 bases not matched to a gene; V was cut back by 5 bases and J by 7 bases. The CDR3 DNA follows: TGCGCCAGCAGGCTCGACATGGGACAGTCCTATGAAGCTTTCTTT. This codes for CASRLDMGQSYEAFF.

This clonotype was observed at least ten times. The chain couples TRBV7-9 to TRBJ2-1; 8 bases align to TRBD2. The CDR3 covers 14 residues. V was clipped by 1 base and J by 7 bases; unmatched bases: 3. The germline V gene has CDR1 SEHNR and CDR2 FQNEAQ (reference sequence). The CDR3 sequence is CASSLGAGANEQFF. The CDR3 DNA is TGTGCCAGCAGCTTAGGAGCGGGAGCAAATGAGCAGTTCTTC.

Ten or more counts support this clonotype. V usage is TRBV7-2 and J usage is TRBJ2-1; possible D gene TRBD2, 6 bases. The CDR3 spans 15 residues. V was pared by 1 base and J by 9 bases, with 16 bases between. Germline V gives CDR1 SGHTA, CDR2 FQGNSA. The CDR3 DNA sequence: TGTGCCAGCAGCTTAGAGCCGGGAGCCTGGGGTGAGCAGTTCTTC. As protein: CASSLEPGAWGEQFF.

This clonotype has just a few counts. The gene calls are TRBV29-1 and TRBJ2-1; the D is unclear. The germline V gene has CDR1 SQVTM and CDR2 ANQGSEA. The CDR3 loop spans 12 amino acids. Deletions cut 6 bases from V and 7 bases from J, with 13 bases between. CDR3 sequence (DNA): TGCAGCGTGCCGGAGAGAGGTAATGAGCAGTTCTTC. It yields the protein CSVPERGNEQFF.

The V and J genes are TRBV6-2 or TRBV6-3 and TRBJ2-7, with D uncertain. The ends were cut back, 11 bases at V and 4 bases at J, with 33 bases in the middle. This CDR3 has 18 residues. Germline V gene lookup returns CDR1 MNHEY and CDR2 SVGEGT. The CDR3 region has the DNA TGTGCCCGCACTTACTCGAACGATCCGGAGCTTCGTAGGTACGAGCAGTACTTC. It specifies CARTYSNDPELRRYEQYF.

This clonotype was seen ten or more times. The chain carries TRBV27 and TRBJ1-2; 8 nucleotides match TRBD1. The V gene's germline CDR1 is MNHEY and CDR2 SMNVEV (reference sequence). The V segment lost 1 base and the J segment 6 bases; nucleotides outside the gene matches: 4. The CDR3 is 14 amino acids. CDR3 region: CASSLFGTGNGYTF. In DNA form, the CDR3 reads TGTGCCAGCAGTTTATTCGGGACAGGCAATGGCTACACCTTC.

The chain has TRBV5-6 and TRBJ2-7; D is undetermined. CDR3 size: 13 residues. The V end lost 6 bases, the J end lost 3 bases, and 13 bases lay between the germline ends. Germline loops: CDR1 SGHDT, CDR2 YYEEEE. CDR3 in amino acids: CASTKSRLYEQYF. CDR3 in DNA: TGTGCCAGCACCAAAAGCCGGCTCTACGAGCAGTACTTC. The variable domain in full, with the rest retrieved from reference TRBV5-6 and TRBJ2-7, is DAGVTQSPTHLIKTRGQQVTLRCSPKSGHDTVSWYQQALGQGPQFIFQYYEEEERQRGNFPDRFSGHQFPNYSSELNVNALLLGDSALYLCASTKSRLYEQYFGPGTRLTVT.

This clonotype was seen repeatedly, ten times or more. This chain connects TRBV6-2 or TRBV6-3 to TRBJ1-1; unclear D gene. There are 14 residues in the CDR3. V shed 0 bases and J shed 6 bases, with 11 bases lying between them. Germline V gives CDR1 MNHEY, CDR2 SVGEGT. The chain's CDR3 is CASSYSRGQPEAFF. The DNA of the CDR3 is TGTGCCAGCAGTTACTCAAGAGGTCAGCCTGAAGCTTTCTTT.

In this sample, this clonotype turned up many times. The V call is TRBV2, the J call TRBJ1-1; D gene ambiguous. V lost 6 bases to trimming and J lost 4 bases, with 9 bases between them. The CDR3 is 12 amino acids. CDR1 and CDR2 from the germline V gene are SNHLY and FYNNEI. The CDR3 sequence: CASRWTGTEAFF. In DNA, the CDR3 is TGTGCCAGCAGGTGGACGGGCACTGAAGCTTTCTTT.

There are many counts of this clonotype. The chain has TRBV10-3 and TRBJ2-1, with 8 bases lining up with TRBD1. The CDR3 sequence is 18 residues long. V was clipped by 5 bases and J by 6 bases; unmatched bases: 18. Germline V gene lookup returns CDR1 ENHRY and CDR2 SYGVKD. The CDR3 here is CAISSAPLDRVNANEQFF. Written as DNA, the CDR3 is TGTGCCATCAGTTCCGCTCCCTTGGACAGGGTAAACGCCAATGAGCAGTTCTTC.

This clonotype showed up many times. The chain couples TRBV11-2 to TRBJ1-5; TRBD1 is a possible D gene (5 bases). V was clipped by 5 bases and J by 6 bases, with 14 bases between them. This CDR3 is built from 14 residues. Germline V gene sequence: CDR1 SGHAT, CDR2 FQNNGV. For the CDR3, the DNA is TGTGCCAGCAGCCCGACGGGAGGGGCTCAGCCCCAGCATTTT. Residues: CASSPTGGAQPQHF.

In its sample, this clonotype was seen many times. The rearrangement uses TRBV29-1 and TRBJ1-1; possible D gene TRBD1, 6 bases. Germline assignment: CDR1 SQVTM and CDR2 ANQGSEA. The V and J ends lost 7 bases and 0 bases respectively, with 18 bases between them. The CDR3 has 15 amino acids. CDR3 nucleotides: TGCAGCGCCCTAGAGGGGGGCGGGATGAACACTGAAGCTTTCTTT. It translates to CSALEGGGMNTEAFF.

This clonotype has at least ten counts. The chain has TRBV12-3 or TRBV12-4 and TRBJ2-1, with D unclear. V was clipped by 10 bases and J by 6 bases, with 16 bases between them. This CDR3 is built from 13 residues. This CDR3 reads CATQPYGSNEQFF. CDR3 nucleotides: TGTGCCACCCAGCCCTATGGCAGCAATGAGCAGTTCTTC.

This clonotype showed up many times. The J gene is TRBJ2-6, the V gene TRBV7-6; the match to TRBD1 covers 11 bases. Unmatched junction bases numbered 5, after V lost 10 bases and J lost 0 bases. This CDR3 is 16 amino acids long. Germline CDR1 reads SGHVS; CDR2 reads FNYEAQ. CDR3 in DNA: TGTGCCATTAGGGACAGGGGGGGCTCTGGGGCCAACGTCCTGACTTTC. It yields the protein CAIRDRGGSGANVLTF.

Many counts were recorded for this clonotype. The gene calls are TRBV5-1 and TRBJ2-1; 8 nucleotides line up with TRBD2. The CDR3 has 18 amino acids. CDR1 and CDR2 from the germline V gene are SGHRS and YFSETQ. J gave up 4 bases and V 4 bases, and 16 bases lay outside the gene matches. The CDR3 sequence is CASSILSGASTAYNEQFF. The CDR3 nucleotides read TGCGCCAGCAGCATCCTTAGCGGGGCTTCCACCGCATACAATGAGCAGTTCTTC.

This clonotype showed up just once. It may be a read error: a sequence one base away is much more abundant. The gene calls are TRBV28 and TRBJ2-7; TRBD1 might be the D (5 bases). CDR1 and CDR2 from the germline V gene are MDHEN and SYDVKM. CDR3 length equals 13 residues. CDR3 sequence reads: CASSPRTIYEQCF. CDR3 DNA: TGTGCCAGCAGTCCGCGGACAATCTACGAGCAGTGCTTC.

At least ten counts were recorded for this clonotype. This sequence joins TRBV24-1 and TRBJ2-2; tentatively, D is TRBD2 (5 bases). The V end was cut by 1 base, the J end by 7 bases, with 9 bases between. CDR1 and CDR2 (germline): KGHDR, SFDVKD. This CDR3 has 14 amino acids. In nucleotides, the CDR3 is TGTGCCACCAGTGATTTCGGGGTCTTCGGGGAGCTGTTTTTT. This sequence encodes CATSDFGVFGELFF.

The CDR3 is CSAREFGGDYTF. For the CDR3, the DNA is TGCAGTGCTAGAGAGTTCGGGGGGGACTACACCTTC. The V gene is TRBV20-1, the J gene TRBJ1-2; maybe TRBD1 (5 bases). V lost 0 bases, J lost 10 bases, and 12 bases lay in between. CDR1 is DFQATT, CDR2 SNEGSKA, per germline (reference sequence). The CDR3 is made up of 12 amino acids.

This clonotype occurred a few times. Because the CDR3's place on the DNA is in doubt, the DNA is left out and the CDR3 is given as listed by TCRdb. The chain carries TRBV2 and TRBJ1-2. The CDR3 is 13 residues long, ends included. Germline CDR1 SNHLY, CDR2 FYNNEI. The CDR3 sequence is CASILGFNYGYTF.

A remark on this clonotype: Mismatch with germline at one junction end may stem from a read error. V is TRBV20-1 and J is TRBJ2-1; possibly TRBD2 for D (6 bases). The V gene's germline CDR1 is DFQATT and CDR2 SNEGSKA (reference sequence). This CDR3 has 14 amino acids. CDR3: CSARFGRRGNGQFF. In DNA, the CDR3 is TGCAGTGCTAGATTCGGGAGAAGGGGCAATGGGCAGTTCTTC.

This clonotype was seen at least ten times. The chain has TRBV20-1 and TRBJ1-5; TRBD1 matches at 8 bases. V was clipped by 6 bases and J by 6 bases; unmatched bases: 10. Germline lookup yields CDR1 DFQATT and CDR2 SNEGSKA (reference sequence). The CDR3 contains 14 residues. The CDR3, as DNA: TGCAGTGCGAGTGCAGGGGGCGCAGGTCAGCCCCAGCATTTT. This codes for CSASAGGAGQPQHF.

In this sample, this clonotype turned up many times. This chain's CDR3 is CASSGAYSGANVLTF. Written as DNA, the CDR3 is TGTGCCAGCAGTGGGGCATACTCTGGGGCCAACGTCCTGACTTTC. This chain uses TRBV6-1 with TRBJ2-6; D call uncertain. Deletions cut 4 bases from V and 0 bases from J, with 7 bases between. This CDR3 region has 15 residues. Germline CDR1 MNHNS, CDR2 SASEGT.

This clonotype was seen repeatedly, ten times or more. The V and J genes are TRBV11-3 and TRBJ2-1; 13 nucleotides line up with TRBD2. Trimming removed 3 bases from V and 6 bases from J; junction bases left unmatched: 5. The CDR3 sequence is 16 residues long. The germline gives CDR1 SGHNT, CDR2 YENEEA. CDR3 DNA sequence: TGTGCCAGCAGCTTCCAACTAGCGGGAGGGCCCAATGAGCAGTTCTTC. Protein: CASSFQLAGGPNEQFF.

This clonotype appeared a few times. This chain joins TRBV20-1 and TRBJ2-3; tentative D call: TRBD1 (5 bases). The CDR3 totals 15 residues. Germline V lookup: CDR1 DFQATT, CDR2 SNEGSKA (reference sequence). V lost 6 bases, J lost 1 base, and 17 bases lay in between. The CDR3 DNA reads TGCAGTGCCGAAAACCCCGTACAGGGCACAGATACGCAGTATTTT. It specifies CSAENPVQGTDTQYF.

This clonotype was observed at least ten times. The chain joins TRBV7-2 to TRBJ2-3; D possibly corresponds to TRBD1 (6 bases). The CDR3 is 13 amino acids. V gave up 3 bases and J gave up 5 bases, with 9 bases separating them. Germline CDR1 SGHTA, CDR2 FQGNSA. In DNA, the CDR3 is TGTGCCAGCAGCTTGACCAGGGGAGATACGCAGTATTTT. Its protein product is CASSLTRGDTQYF.